The next 11 T cell receptor beta chains were all read from a single sample in a study of type 1 regulatory T cells (dated by TCRdb to the early 2020s). Instrument used: Illumina MiSeq. The public reads were quality trimmed at Q25 with fastp and then assembled into clones with MiXCR by TCRdb, keeping productive beta chains. Under each unique CDR3 protein, matching rows form one entry showing the most common genes and DNA. The sample table holds some 100,000 distinct CDR3 sequences, of which less than 40% were seen once. About 2.4% of the sample goes to the ten largest clones. Sequencing was done on a sample of CD4+ T cells, either the whole sample or a sorted fraction (not recorded which). The source is a human donor in good health.

This clonotype was found a few times. The V and J genes are TRBV27 and TRBJ1-1; 7 bases line up with TRBD1. Germline V gene lookup returns CDR1 MNHEY and CDR2 SMNVEV (reference sequence). The V segment lost 6 bases and the J segment 0 bases; nucleotides outside the gene matches: 13. CDR3 length equals 17 residues. CDR3 loop: CASSTGVGGGVNTEAFF. CDR3 sequence (DNA): TGTGCCAGCAGCACAGGGGTTGGGGGGGGGGTGAACACTGAAGCTTTCTTT.

The chain joins TRBV12-3 or TRBV12-4 to TRBJ1-2; D is ambiguous. V was shortened by 6 bases and J by 6 bases, with 20 bases between the two germline ends. The length of the CDR3 is 15 residues. CDR3 sequence: CASRLFMAESNGYTF. The CDR3 DNA follows: TGTGCCAGCAGGTTATTTATGGCAGAGAGTAATGGCTACACCTTC.

The genes are TRBV29-1 and TRBJ2-2; either TRBD1 or TRBD2 may fit D (5 bases each). The germline V gene encodes CDR1 SQVTM and CDR2 ANQGSEA. This CDR3 has 14 residues. V lost 5 bases to trimming and J lost 0 bases, with 10 bases between them. The CDR3 region is CSVLGTPNTGELFF. The CDR3 DNA reads as TGCAGCGTTTTAGGGACCCCGAACACCGGGGAGCTGTTTTTT.

This clonotype was seen more than once but under ten times. The chain couples TRBV7-9 to TRBJ2-7; 8 nucleotides agree with TRBD1. Germline trimming cut 5 bases from V and 5 bases from J; bases unmatched to any gene: 11. Germline CDR1 is SEHNR and CDR2 is FQNEAQ (reference sequence). The CDR3 extends over 15 amino acids. CDR3 sequence reads: CASSPRTGFSHEQYF. CDR3 bases: TGTGCCAGCAGCCCCCGGACAGGGTTTTCCCACGAGCAGTACTTC.

This clonotype has just a few counts. The chain couples TRBV7-2 to TRBJ1-2, with TRBD1 identical over 7 bases. Germline V gene lookup returns CDR1 SGHTA and CDR2 FQGNSA. V lost 3 bases to trimming and J lost 4 bases; unmatched junction nucleotides: 2. The CDR3 is 13 amino acids. Here the CDR3 DNA reads TGTGCCAGCAGCTTCGGGACAGCCTATGGCTACACCTTC. Encoded protein: CASSFGTAYGYTF.

The chain employs TRBV7-2 and TRBJ2-4; no reliable D call. Germline V gives CDR1 SGHTA, CDR2 FQGNSA. The CDR3 has 12 residues. V lost 5 bases to trimming and J lost 6 bases, with 8 bases between them. The CDR3 region is CASSPPTNIQYF. The CDR3 DNA sequence: TGTGCCAGCAGCCCGCCCACAAACATTCAGTACTTC.

In its sample, this clonotype was seen a few times. The V call is TRBV6-1, the J call TRBJ2-2; no firm D call. CDR1 and CDR2 from the germline V gene are MNHNS and SASEGT. V was shortened by 6 bases and J by 5 bases, with 7 bases between the two germline ends. This CDR3 comprises 12 residues. The CDR3 protein is CASRNPTGELFF. The CDR3 nucleotides are TGTGCCAGCAGAAACCCAACCGGGGAGCTGTTTTTT.

The sample holds a few counts of this clonotype. V gene TRBV3-1 combines with J gene TRBJ2-5; 10 nucleotides align to TRBD2. The length of the CDR3 is 16 residues. Unmatched junction bases numbered 5, after V lost 4 bases and J lost 0 bases. Germline CDR1 LGHDT, CDR2 YNNKEL (reference sequence). The CDR3 DNA reads as TGTGCCAGCAGCCCCGGACTAGCGGAAAACCAAGAGACCCAGTACTTC. Its translation: CASSPGLAENQETQYF.

The chain's CDR3 is CASSPQRISYNEQFF. As DNA, the CDR3 is TGTGCCAGTAGCCCACAGCGGATCTCCTACAATGAGCAGTTCTTC. The chain carries TRBV19 and TRBJ2-1; a weak D match, TRBD2 (5 bases). Germline assignment: CDR1 LNHDA and CDR2 SQIVND (reference sequence). This CDR3 spans 15 amino acids. V lost 6 bases and J 0 bases, leaving 12 bases between the germline ends.

The V gene is TRBV4-2, the J gene TRBJ1-2; tentative D call: TRBD1 (6 bases). The CDR3 loop spans 16 amino acids. V shed 0 bases and J shed 2 bases, with 13 bases lying between them. Germline V gene data show CDR1 as LGHNA and CDR2 as YNFKEQ. CDR3 in DNA: TGTGCCAGCAGCCAAGAGGGTGGGGGGCCCAACTATGGCTACACCTTC. Amino acid sequence: CASSQEGGGPNYGYTF.

This clonotype appeared a few times. The chain employs TRBV9 and TRBJ1-2; 8 bases are shared with TRBD1. The CDR3 is 15 amino acids. Germline trimming cut 3 bases from V and 5 bases from J; bases unmatched to any gene: 9. Looked up from germline, CDR1 is SGDLS and CDR2 is YYNGEE. The CDR3, as DNA: TGTGCCAGCAGCGGGTCCCCGACAGGGGCATATGGCTACACCTTC. It codes for CASSGSPTGAYGYTF.